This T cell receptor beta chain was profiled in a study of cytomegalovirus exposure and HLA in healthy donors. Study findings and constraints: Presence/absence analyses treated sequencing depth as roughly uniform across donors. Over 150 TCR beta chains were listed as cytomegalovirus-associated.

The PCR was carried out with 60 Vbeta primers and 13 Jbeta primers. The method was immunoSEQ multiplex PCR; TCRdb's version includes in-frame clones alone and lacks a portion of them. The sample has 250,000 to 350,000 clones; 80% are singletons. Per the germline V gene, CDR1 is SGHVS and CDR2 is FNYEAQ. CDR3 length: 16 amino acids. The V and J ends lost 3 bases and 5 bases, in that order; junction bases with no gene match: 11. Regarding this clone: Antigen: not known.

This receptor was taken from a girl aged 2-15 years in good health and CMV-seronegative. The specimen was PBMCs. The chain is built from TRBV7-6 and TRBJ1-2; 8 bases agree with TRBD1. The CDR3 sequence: CASSLHGQGVLYGYTF. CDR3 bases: TGTGCCAGCAGCTTGCACGGACAGGGCGTGTTGTATGGCTACACCTTC. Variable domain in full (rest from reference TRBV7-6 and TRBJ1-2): GAGVSQSPRYKVTKRGQDVALRCDPISGHVSLYWYRQALGQGPEFLTYFNYEAQQDKSGLPNDRFSAERPEGSISTLTIQRTEQRDSAMYRCASSLHGQGVLYGYTFGSGTRLTVV.